Below are 4 T cell receptor beta chains sequenced from a single sample in a study of T cell responses to AZD1222 COVID-19 vaccine. This table comes from immunoSEQ multiplex PCR, and its TCRdb copy is limited to in-frame clones, with some not included. Among about 160,000 clones, approximately 90% were seen once, and the ten largest hold 6.5% to 8.5%. Here the sequenced sample was peripheral blood, taken on day 0 of AZD1222 vaccination. The receptors were gathered from an adult in good health.

The CDR3 DNA sequence: TGTGCCAGCAGTCGCGGACAGTACTACGAGCAGTACGTC. It specifies CASSRGQYYEQYV. The V and J genes are TRBV6-5 and TRBJ2-7; TRBD1 might be the D (6 bases). Looked up from germline, CDR1 is MNHEY and CDR2 is SVGAGI. This CDR3 spans 13 amino acids. V lost 5 bases, J lost 3 bases, and 11 bases lay in between.

CDR3 sequence reads: CASSDGQNTGELFF. The CDR3 region has the DNA TGTGCCAGCAGTGACGGACAGAACACCGGGGAGCTGTTTTTT. The rearrangement joins TRBV6-4 to TRBJ2-2; possibly TRBD1 for D (5 bases). CDR1 and CDR2 from the germline V gene are MRHNA and SNTAGT. The CDR3 is 14 residues long. V shed 2 bases and J shed 1 base, with 5 bases lying between them.

V gene TRBV7-9 combines with J gene TRBJ1-5, with D uncertain. The CDR3 is made up of 15 amino acids. Germline CDR1 reads SEHNR; CDR2 reads FQNEAQ (reference sequence). The germline V and J ends were trimmed by 0 bases and 3 bases, with 9 bases remaining between them. CDR3 DNA sequence: TGTGCCAGCAGCTTAGCAGGGTCTTACAATCAGCCCCAGCATTTT. It specifies CASSLAGSYNQPQHF. The variable domain in full, completed from reference TRBV7-9 and TRBJ1-5, reads DTGVSQNPRHKITKRGQNVTFRCDPISEHNRLYWYRQTLGQGPEFLTYFQNEAQLEKSRLLSDRFSAERPKGSFSTLEIQRTEQGDSAMYLCASSLAGSYNQPQHFGDGTRLSIL.

This clone was detected only once. This chain connects TRBV19 to TRBJ1-4, with D perhaps matching TRBD1 (5 bases). CDR3 size: 16 residues. CDR1 and CDR2 (germline): LNHDA, SQIVND (reference sequence). Between the trimmed V and J ends, which lost 3 bases and 0 bases, there was a span of 11 bases. CDR3 region: CASSIPGGTTNEKLFF. CDR3 in DNA: TGTGCCAGTAGTATCCCCGGGGGGACAACTAATGAAAAACTGTTTTTT.